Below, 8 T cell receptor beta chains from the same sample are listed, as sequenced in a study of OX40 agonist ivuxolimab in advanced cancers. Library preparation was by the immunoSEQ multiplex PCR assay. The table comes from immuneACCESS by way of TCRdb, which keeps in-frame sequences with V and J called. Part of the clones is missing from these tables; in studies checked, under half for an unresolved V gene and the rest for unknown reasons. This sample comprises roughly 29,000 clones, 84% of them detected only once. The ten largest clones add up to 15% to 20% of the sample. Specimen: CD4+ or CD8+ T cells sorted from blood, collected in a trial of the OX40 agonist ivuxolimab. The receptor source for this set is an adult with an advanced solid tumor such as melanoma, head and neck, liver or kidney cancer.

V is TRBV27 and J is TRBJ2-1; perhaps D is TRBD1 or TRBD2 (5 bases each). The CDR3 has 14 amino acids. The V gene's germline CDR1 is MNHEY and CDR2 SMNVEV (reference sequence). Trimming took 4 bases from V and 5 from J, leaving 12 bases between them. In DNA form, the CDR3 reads TGTGCCAGCAGTTCCGGGACGACCGACAATGAGCAGTTCTTC. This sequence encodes CASSSGTTDNEQFF.

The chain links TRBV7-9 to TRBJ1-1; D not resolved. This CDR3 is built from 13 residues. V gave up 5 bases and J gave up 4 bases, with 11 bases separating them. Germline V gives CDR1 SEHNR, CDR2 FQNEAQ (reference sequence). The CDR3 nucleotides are TGTGCCAGCAGCCCAGTAGGAGGCACTGAAGCTTTCTTT. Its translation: CASSPVGGTEAFF.

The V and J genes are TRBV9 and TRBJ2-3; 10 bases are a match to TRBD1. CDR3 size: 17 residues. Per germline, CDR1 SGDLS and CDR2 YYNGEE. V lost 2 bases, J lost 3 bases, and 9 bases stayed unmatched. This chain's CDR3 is CASSVETGGEVTDTQYF. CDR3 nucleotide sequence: TGTGCCAGCAGCGTCGAGACAGGGGGCGAGGTAACAGATACGCAGTATTTT.

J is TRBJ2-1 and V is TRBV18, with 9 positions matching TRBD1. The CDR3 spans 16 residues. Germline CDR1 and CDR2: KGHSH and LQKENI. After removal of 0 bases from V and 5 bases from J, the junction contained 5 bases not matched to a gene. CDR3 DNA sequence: TGTGCCAGCTCACCACCGGGACAGGGCTGGAACAATGAGCAGTTCTTC. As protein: CASSPPGQGWNNEQFF.

CDR3 loop: CASSPSSGEFSDTQYF. The CDR3 nucleotides are TGTGCCAGCAGCCCCAGTTCAGGGGAATTCTCCGATACGCAGTATTTT. The chain links TRBV7-6 to TRBJ2-3; possibly TRBD1 for D (6 bases). This CDR3 spans 16 amino acids. V lost 5 bases and J 6 bases, leaving 21 bases between the germline ends. Germline V lookup: CDR1 SGHVS, CDR2 FNYEAQ.

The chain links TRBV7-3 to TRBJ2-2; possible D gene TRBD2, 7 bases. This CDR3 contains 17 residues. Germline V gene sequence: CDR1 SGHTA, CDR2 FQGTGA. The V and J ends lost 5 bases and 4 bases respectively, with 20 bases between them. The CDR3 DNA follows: TGTGCCAGCAGCCCATGGGCGGACGGGGGGCGCACCGGGGAGCTGTTTTTT. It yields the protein CASSPWADGGRTGELFF.

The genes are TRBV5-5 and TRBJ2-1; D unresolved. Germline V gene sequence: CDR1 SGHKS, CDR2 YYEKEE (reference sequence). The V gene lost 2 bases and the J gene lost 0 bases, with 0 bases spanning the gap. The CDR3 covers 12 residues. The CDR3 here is CASSFSYNEQFF. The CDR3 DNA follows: TGTGCCAGCAGCTTCTCCTACAATGAGCAGTTCTTC.

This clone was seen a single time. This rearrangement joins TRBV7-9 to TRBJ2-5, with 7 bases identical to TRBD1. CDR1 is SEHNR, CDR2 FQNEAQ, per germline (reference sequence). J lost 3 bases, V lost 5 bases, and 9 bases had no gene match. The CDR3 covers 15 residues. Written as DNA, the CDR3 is TGTGCCAGCAGCGAGCAGACAGGGAGTGAAGAGACCCAGTACTTC. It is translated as CASSEQTGSEETQYF.